One sample yielded the 18 T cell receptor beta chains listed below, sequenced in a study of blood T cells in healthy people across ages. Sample-barcoded 5' priming and a J-beta primer mix drove a second PCR of about 7 to 11 cycles. TCRdb reanalysed the 5' RACE reads using MiXCR and keeps one entry per CDR3 protein. The sample shows about 800,000 distinct CDR3 sequences, nearly 60% of them seen only once. Sequencing used blood. All receptors derive from a young man in good health.

This chain connects TRBV6-6 to TRBJ1-5; no reliable D call. The CDR3 covers 12 residues. V was pared by 5 bases and J by 9 bases, with 11 bases between. From germline, CDR1 is MNHNY and CDR2 SVGAGI (reference sequence). The CDR3 bases are TGTGCCAGCAGTGTAGACCAGCGGCCCCAGCATTTT. It is translated as CASSVDQRPQHF.

Points on this clonotype: An end of the junction does not agree with germline; a read error may underlie this. The V call is TRBV11-2, the J call TRBJ2-1; 11 nucleotides align to TRBD2. The V gene's germline CDR1 is SGHAT and CDR2 FQNNGV. The CDR3 extends over 14 amino acids. The CDR3 is CASGLAGGTNEQFF. Written as DNA, the CDR3 is TGTGCCAGCGGCTTAGCGGGGGGGACGAATGAGCAGTTCTTC.

This clonotype was found a few times. The chain combines TRBV29-1 with TRBJ2-7; a weak D match, TRBD1 (6 bases). The CDR3 length is 13 residues. The V gene's germline CDR1 is SQVTM and CDR2 ANQGSEA. The germline V and J ends were trimmed by 0 bases and 4 bases, with 10 bases remaining between them. The CDR3 sequence: CSVEEQDSYEQYF. For the CDR3, the DNA is TGCAGCGTTGAAGAACAGGACAGTTACGAGCAGTACTTC.

The chain couples TRBV3-1 to TRBJ2-2; D uncertain. This CDR3 is 14 amino acids long. Germline V gene lookup returns CDR1 LGHDT and CDR2 YNNKEL (reference sequence). Deletions cut 4 bases from V and 6 bases from J, with 12 bases between. The CDR3 coding sequence is TGTGCCAGCAGCCCCCTCTCGTCGTCCGGGGAGCTGTTTTTT. Translated, it gives CASSPLSSSGELFF.

This clonotype came up many times. The chain links TRBV7-9 to TRBJ2-3; a possible D gene is TRBD1 (6 bases). Germline V gene data show CDR1 as SEHNR and CDR2 as FQNEAQ (reference sequence). V was pared by 1 base and J by 8 bases, with 13 bases between. The CDR3 loop spans 14 amino acids. The DNA of the CDR3 is TGTGCCAGCAGCTTAGTACAGGGAGTGAGTACGCAGTATTTT. Translating it yields CASSLVQGVSTQYF.

The gene calls are TRBV20-1 and TRBJ2-7; D unclear. This CDR3 comprises 11 residues. Trimming pared 7 bases from V and 3 bases from J, leaving 10 bases between. Germline V lookup: CDR1 DFQATT, CDR2 SNEGSKA (reference sequence). The CDR3 region has the DNA TGCAGTGAACGGGCTCTCTACGAGCAGTACTTC. Residues: CSERALYEQYF.

As for this clonotype: A junction boundary mismatches the germline segment, possibly from a read error. The genes are TRBV30 and TRBJ2-4; 8 nucleotides match TRBD2. In germline, CDR1 is GTSNPN, CDR2 SVGIG (reference sequence). The CDR3 sequence is 14 residues long. As DNA, the CDR3 is TGTACCTGGAGTGTAAGCGGGAGAGGTTACCCGCAGTACTTC. Protein sequence: CTWSVSGRGYPQYF.

The DNA for the CDR3 is TGCGCCAGCAGACAGAGCGGGGCTTACAATGAGCAGTTCTTC. Translation gives CASRQSGAYNEQFF. This rearrangement joins TRBV5-1 to TRBJ2-1, with 7 bases lining up with TRBD2. The germline CDR1 and CDR2 sequences are SGHRS and YFSETQ. The ends lost 5 bases at V and 4 bases at J; junction bases unmatched: 6. The CDR3 extends over 14 amino acids.

This clonotype was counted many times. The chain couples TRBV20-1 to TRBJ1-1; 8 nucleotides align to TRBD1. There are 13 residues in the CDR3. The trim removed 6 bases at V and 1 base at J, leaving 4 bases unmatched. Germline loops: CDR1 DFQATT, CDR2 SNEGSKA (reference sequence). The CDR3: CSARQGTNTEAFF. The DNA of the CDR3 is TGCAGTGCGAGACAGGGGACGAACACTGAAGCTTTCTTT.

The chain couples TRBV6-5 to TRBJ2-7; D is uncertain. Per germline, CDR1 MNHEY and CDR2 SVGAGI. Trimming stripped 4 bases from V and 7 bases from J, with 14 bases between. The CDR3 extends over 13 amino acids. The CDR3 spells CASSSTLPEEQYF. DNA for the CDR3: TGTGCCAGCAGTTCGACACTCCCTGAGGAGCAGTACTTC.

This clonotype was observed a handful of times. V and J are TRBV28 and TRBJ1-1; D gene ambiguous. Between the trimmed V and J ends, which lost 5 bases and 3 bases, there was a span of 7 bases. Per germline, CDR1 MDHEN and CDR2 SYDVKM. CDR3 length equals 12 residues. The CDR3 DNA follows: TGTGCCAGCAGTAAAGAGTACACTGAAGCTTTCTTT. Its protein product is CASSKEYTEAFF.

This chain links TRBV5-5 with TRBJ2-1; D may be TRBD1 (5 bases). The CDR3 contains 15 residues. The germline V gene has CDR1 SGHKS and CDR2 YYEKEE (reference sequence). V lost 4 bases and J lost 8, with 19 bases in between. The CDR3 region has the DNA TGTGCCAGCAGCCAGGATATAGGGGCTGGCTATGAGCAGTTCTTC. This encodes CASSQDIGAGYEQFF.

V usage is TRBV20-1 and J usage is TRBJ2-1; D not resolved. CDR3 length: 12 amino acids. CDR1 and CDR2 from the germline V gene are DFQATT and SNEGSKA (reference sequence). The V end was cut by 6 bases, the J end by 5 bases, with 11 bases between. The CDR3 region has the DNA TGCAGTGCCCTACTATTCCACAATGAGCAGTTCTTC. This sequence encodes CSALLFHNEQFF.

CDR3 bases: TGCAGTGCTAGCATCGGACAGGGCACAGATACGCAGTATTTT. Translation: CSASIGQGTDTQYF. The rearrangement uses TRBV20-1 and TRBJ2-3; 7 bases are a match to TRBD1. This CDR3 region has 14 residues. Germline CDR1 and CDR2: DFQATT and SNEGSKA (reference sequence). The V segment lost 3 bases and the J segment 1 base; nucleotides outside the gene matches: 4.

The V gene is TRBV10-3, the J gene TRBJ2-6; possibly TRBD1 or TRBD2 for D (6 bases each). Germline CDR1 reads ENHRY; CDR2 reads SYGVKD. The V gene lost 6 bases and the J gene lost 0 bases, with 12 bases spanning the gap. This CDR3 is 16 amino acids long. In DNA form, the CDR3 reads TGTGCCATCAGGCGGGACACCTACTCTGGGGCCAACGTCCTGACTTTC. Encoded protein: CAIRRDTYSGANVLTF.

J is TRBJ2-1 and V is TRBV9; a weak D match, TRBD2 (6 bases). CDR1 is SGDLS, CDR2 YYNGEE, per germline. Between the trimmed V and J ends, which lost 2 bases and 7 bases, there was a span of 22 bases. The CDR3 is made up of 17 amino acids. CDR3 sequence: CASSVSRIAAPRNEQFF. The CDR3 DNA follows: TGTGCCAGCAGCGTGAGTAGGATAGCGGCCCCCCGGAATGAGCAGTTCTTC. Full variable domain (outside the CDR3, taken from reference TRBV9 and TRBJ2-1): DSGVTQTPKHLITATGQRVTLRCSPRSGDLSVYWYQQSLDQGLQFLIQYYNGEERAKGNILERFSAQQFPDLHSELNLSSLELGDSALYFCASSVSRIAAPRNEQFFGPGTRLTVL.

The rearrangement joins TRBV2 to TRBJ2-4; no clear D gene. Germline V gene lookup returns CDR1 SNHLY and CDR2 FYNNEI. This CDR3 is built from 12 residues. Between the trimmed V and J ends, which lost 4 bases and 5 bases, there was a span of 6 bases. The CDR3 reads CASSAIQNIQYF. DNA for the CDR3: TGTGCCAGCAGTGCCATTCAAAACATTCAGTACTTC.

The chain is built from TRBV7-6 and TRBJ2-7; 8 nucleotides agree with TRBD1. Looked up from germline, CDR1 is SGHVS and CDR2 is FNYEAQ. The junction had 7 bases not matched to a gene; V was cut back by 4 bases and J by 2 bases. CDR3 size: 15 residues. CDR3 sequence: CASSSRTGPTYEQYF. For the CDR3, the DNA is TGTGCCAGCAGCTCGCGGACAGGGCCGACCTACGAGCAGTACTTC.